The 7 T cell receptor beta chains listed next were all sequenced from one sample in a study of neoadjuvant nivolumab and ipilimumab in lung cancer. Clones were sequenced by immunoSEQ multiplex PCR, and TCRdb holds only the in-frame ones, with some missing. The sample records about 18,000 clones, around 77% being singletons. Sample: tumor tissue, taken after neoadjuvant nivolumab, alone or with ipilimumab, at or shortly before surgery. These receptors came from an adult with non-small cell lung cancer.

The rearrangement links TRBV10-3 to TRBJ1-5; 9 nucleotides line up with TRBD1. The J segment lost 2 bases and the V segment lost 4 bases, leaving 6 bases of the junction unmatched. Looked up from germline, CDR1 is ENHRY and CDR2 is SYGVKD. This CDR3 spans 16 amino acids. The CDR3 nucleotides read TGTGCCATCAGTGGGGAGACAGGGGGTCGCAATCAGCCCCAGCATTTT. Its protein is CAISGETGGRNQPQHF.

The chain employs TRBV18 and TRBJ2-1; no clear D. The germline gives CDR1 KGHSH, CDR2 LQKENI. With 2 bases removed from V and 3 bases from J, the gap between germline ends came to 20 bases. This CDR3 comprises 18 residues. The DNA of the CDR3 is TGTGCCAGCTCACCAAAGTCGTACGGGCCTCCCCTCTACAATGAGCAGTTCTTC. It translates to CASSPKSYGPPLYNEQFF.

This sequence joins TRBV7-2 and TRBJ1-6, with TRBD1 matching 7 bases. Trimming took 3 bases from V and 8 from J; bases not matched to a gene: 7. CDR1 and CDR2 (germline): SGHTA, FQGNSA. The CDR3 is made up of 15 amino acids. The CDR3 region has the DNA TGTGCCAGCAGCTTTATACAGGGGAAGGATTCACCCCTCCACTTT. Translated, it gives CASSFIQGKDSPLHF.

This clone came up a few times. This chain joins TRBV6-9 and TRBJ2-7, with TRBD1 matching over 9 bases. Germline assignment: CDR1 MNHGY and CDR2 SVAAGI. The CDR3 runs to 16 residues. J gave up 0 bases and V 5 bases, and 8 bases lay outside the gene matches. CDR3 protein: CASSEWDRASSYEQYF. The CDR3 region has the DNA TGTGCCAGCAGTGAATGGGACAGGGCCTCCTCCTACGAGCAGTACTTC.

The chain links TRBV7-3 to TRBJ1-1, with TRBD1 as a possible D gene (6 bases). Trimming shortened V by 4 bases and J by 3 bases, and 9 bases separated the two germline ends. The CDR3 has 13 amino acids. CDR1 is SGHTA, CDR2 FQGTGA, per germline. The CDR3 reads CASSSYRDTEAFF. The CDR3 nucleotides are TGTGCCAGCAGCTCTTACAGGGACACTGAAGCTTTCTTT.

The rearrangement links TRBV30 to TRBJ1-4, with D perhaps TRBD1 (5 bases). CDR3 length: 15 amino acids. Trimming stripped 4 bases from V and 1 base from J, with 13 bases between. Germline V CDR1 and CDR2: GTSNPN, SVGIG (reference sequence). The CDR3: CAWIAGRGTNEKLFF. Here the CDR3 DNA reads TGTGCCTGGATTGCGGGGAGGGGAACTAATGAAAAACTGTTTTTT. The whole variable domain, remainder taken from reference TRBV30 and TRBJ1-4, is SQTIHQWPATLVQPVGSPLSLECTVEGTSNPNLYWYRQAAGRGLQLLFYSVGIGQISSEVPQNLSASRPQDRQFILSSKKLLLSDSGFYLCAWIAGRGTNEKLFFGSGTQLSVL.

The chain is built from TRBV7-2 and TRBJ1-1; no firm D call. The V and J ends lost 5 bases and 5 bases respectively, with 9 bases between them. Germline V lookup: CDR1 SGHTA, CDR2 FQGNSA. The CDR3 covers 12 residues. The CDR3 spells CASSTVRTEAFF. The CDR3 DNA reads as TGTGCCAGCAGCACGGTGAGGACTGAAGCTTTCTTT.